Listed here are 30 T cell receptor beta chains from one sample, sequenced in a study of shared clonotypes between healthy human individuals. Clones were sequenced by immunoSEQ multiplex PCR, and TCRdb holds only the in-frame ones, with some missing. The data show hundreds of thousands of clones, about 78% seen once. The sample consisted of memory CD4+ T cells sorted from blood. As for subset: CD45RA-negative fraction. The receptors shown here come from a woman aged 25 to 39 in good health.

As for this clone: Other DNA variants within this sample encode the same CDR3. The chain is built from TRBV28 and TRBJ2-3; unclear D gene. V lost 5 bases, J lost 3 bases, and 9 bases lay in between. Germline CDR1 and CDR2: MDHEN and SYDVKM. There are 13 residues in the CDR3. CDR3 sequence: CASSLVGTDTQYF. CDR3 sequence (DNA): TGTGCCAGCAGTCTAGTCGGTACAGATACGCAGTATTTT.

This clone was seen a few times. The V and J genes are TRBV7-8 and TRBJ2-2, with D possibly being TRBD2 (6 bases). V shed 5 bases and J shed 4 bases, with 20 bases lying between them. The CDR3 extends over 17 amino acids. Germline CDR1 reads SGHVS; CDR2 reads FQNEAQ. In DNA form, the CDR3 reads TGTGCCAGCAGCCCCCCCCTGCGTGAGCGGGCCACCGGGGAGCTGTTTTTT. Protein sequence: CASSPPLRERATGELFF.

This chain connects TRBV7-3 to TRBJ2-3, with 10 bases that match TRBD1. There are 15 residues in the CDR3. V was clipped by 4 bases and J by 3 bases; unmatched bases: 4. The germline V gene encodes CDR1 SGHTA and CDR2 FQGTGA. The CDR3: CASSSTGGSTDTQYF. The CDR3 DNA reads TGTGCCAGCAGCTCGACAGGGGGCTCTACAGATACGCAGTATTTT.

This clone was seen more than once but under ten times. The chain joins TRBV5-5 to TRBJ2-2; D gene uncertain. In germline, CDR1 is SGHKS, CDR2 YYEKEE (reference sequence). With 3 bases removed from V and 6 bases from J, the gap between germline ends came to 6 bases. The CDR3 is 12 amino acids. CDR3 in DNA: TGTGCCAGCAGCTACTCCCCCGGGGAGCTGTTTTTT. This encodes CASSYSPGELFF.

V usage is TRBV10-2 and J usage is TRBJ2-1; 8 bases are a match to TRBD2. This CDR3 spans 13 amino acids. The V gene end was trimmed by 6 bases and the J gene end by 9 bases; junction bases not matched to a gene: 7. CDR1 and CDR2 (germline): WSHSY, SAAADI. The CDR3 spells CASSETSVVEQFF. The DNA of the CDR3 is TGCGCCAGCAGCGAGACTAGCGTGGTTGAGCAGTTCTTC.

This chain uses TRBV6-4 with TRBJ2-2, with no clear D. Trimming left V 5 bases short and J 4 bases short, with 8 bases between. CDR1 is MRHNA, CDR2 SNTAGT, per germline. The CDR3 has 13 amino acids. Here the CDR3 DNA reads TGTGCCAGCAGTCAATCGGTCACCGGGGAGCTGTTTTTT. It yields the protein CASSQSVTGELFF.

This clone appeared a few times. J is TRBJ2-7 and V is TRBV10-2; 7 bases are shared with TRBD1. J lost 4 bases, V lost 9 bases, and 9 bases had no gene match. Germline assignment: CDR1 WSHSY and CDR2 SAAADI. The CDR3 has 13 amino acids. CDR3 amino acids: CASSDRTVYEQYF. DNA of the CDR3: TGCGCCAGTTCGGACAGGACGGTATACGAGCAGTACTTC.

This sequence joins TRBV5-4 and TRBJ2-2; the D gene is possibly TRBD1 (7 bases). The CDR3 has 14 residues. CDR1 SGHNT and CDR2 YYREEE come from the germline V gene (reference sequence). Trimming took 6 bases from V and 4 from J, leaving 13 bases between them. The CDR3 here is CASNRQGGTGELFF. CDR3 DNA: TGTGCCAGCAATCGGCAGGGGGGCACCGGGGAGCTGTTTTTT.

The V and J genes are TRBV29-1 and TRBJ1-2; perhaps TRBD1 as D (5 bases). This CDR3 region has 16 residues. Germline assignment: CDR1 SQVTM and CDR2 ANQGSEA. The ends were cut back, 7 bases at V and 5 bases at J, with 26 bases in the middle. This CDR3 is CSARSGQGGGLYGYTF. As DNA, the CDR3 is TGCAGCGCTAGATCGGGGCAGGGCGGTGGGTTGTATGGCTACACCTTC.

The chain is built from TRBV5-4 and TRBJ2-2; 8 bases align to TRBD2. V was pared by 2 bases and J by 7 bases, with 7 bases of the junction left unmatched. Germline V gene lookup returns CDR1 SGHNT and CDR2 YYREEE (reference sequence). The CDR3 covers 15 residues. The CDR3 nucleotides are TGTGCCAGCAGCTTAAGCGGGAGTAGGATCGGGGAGCTGTTTTTT. Its protein is CASSLSGSRIGELFF.

This clone was seen a handful of times. The chain links TRBV2 to TRBJ2-3, with a possible D match to TRBD1 (6 bases). CDR3 length equals 14 residues. The germline V gene encodes CDR1 SNHLY and CDR2 FYNNEI. Trimming took off 8 bases at V and 2 bases at J, with 14 bases between the two ends. CDR3 bases: TGTGCCAGCTCCCAACAGGGATACACAGATACGCAGTATTTT. It encodes CASSQQGYTDTQYF.

The gene calls are TRBV5-1 and TRBJ2-1; 9 bases agree with TRBD2. Germline CDR1 is SGHRS and CDR2 is YFSETQ. V shed 0 bases, J shed 6 bases, and the junction held 10 bases outside the gene matches. This CDR3 has 17 residues. Here the CDR3 reads CASSLAPGAGGANEQFF. DNA for the CDR3: TGCGCCAGCAGCTTGGCCCCCGGAGCGGGAGGTGCCAATGAGCAGTTCTTC.

This rearrangement joins TRBV30 to TRBJ1-5; D possibly corresponds to TRBD1 (5 bases). The CDR3 consists of 13 residues. V lost 2 bases and J 5 bases, leaving 10 bases between the germline ends. The germline CDR1 and CDR2 sequences are GTSNPN and SVGIG (reference sequence). The CDR3, as DNA: TGTGCCTGGAGTTTGACAGAATATCAGCCCCAGCATTTT. It yields the protein CAWSLTEYQPQHF.

The chain recombines TRBV5-1 with TRBJ2-3; D is unresolved. The CDR3 runs 13 residues. The V end was cut by 1 base, the J end by 4 bases, with 7 bases between. Germline V gene data show CDR1 as SGHRS and CDR2 as YFSETQ. The CDR3, as DNA: TGCGCCAGCAGCTTGCCGGGTCCAGATACGCAGTATTTT. Its translation is CASSLPGPDTQYF.

The J gene is TRBJ2-3, the V gene TRBV7-8, with no clear D. V was pared by 6 bases and J by 2 bases, with 15 bases between. The length of the CDR3 is 15 residues. Germline loops: CDR1 SGHVS, CDR2 FQNEAQ. The CDR3 sequence is CASSLQDTNTDTQYF. For the CDR3, the DNA is TGTGCCAGCAGTCTGCAAGACACCAACACAGATACGCAGTATTTT.

The chain is built from TRBV2 and TRBJ2-1; 10 bases map to TRBD2. V was pared by 5 bases and J by 4 bases, with 8 bases of the junction left unmatched. Germline CDR1 SNHLY, CDR2 FYNNEI. The CDR3 has 16 residues. The CDR3 is CASSSNPSGSYNEQFF. The CDR3 coding sequence is TGTGCCAGCAGTAGTAATCCTAGCGGGAGTTACAATGAGCAGTTCTTC.

The chain links TRBV6-6 to TRBJ2-7; 10 nucleotides align to TRBD2. The junction had 12 bases not matched to a gene; V was cut back by 6 bases and J by 7 bases. Germline values: CDR1 MNHNY, CDR2 SVGAGI (reference sequence). The CDR3 length is 15 residues. CDR3 amino acids: CASSTLAGEIDEQYF. CDR3 bases: TGTGCCAGCAGCACCCTAGCGGGAGAGATTGATGAGCAGTACTTC.

This chain links TRBV5-4 with TRBJ1-2, with TRBD1 matching over 7 bases. CDR1 SGHNT and CDR2 YYREEE come from the germline V gene (reference sequence). J lost 6 bases, V lost 3 bases, and 8 bases had no gene match. The CDR3 loop spans 14 amino acids. CDR3 sequence reads: CASSSFDRAHGYTF. The CDR3, as DNA: TGTGCCAGCAGCTCCTTTGACAGGGCCCATGGCTACACCTTC.

This clone came up once. The rearrangement uses TRBV12-1 and TRBJ2-6; TRBD1 is taken as the D call from the table, unchecked against the DNA. TRBV12-1 is a pseudogene segment. This CDR3 has 16 amino acids. CDR3 nucleotides: TGTGCCAGGGTGGGCAGTGCATACTCTGGGGCCAACGTCCTGACTTTC. Translating gives CARVGSAYSGANVLTF.

This chain joins TRBV5-1 and TRBJ1-1; weak D call: TRBD1 (5 bases). In germline, CDR1 is SGHRS, CDR2 YFSETQ. This CDR3 region has 13 residues. Between the trimmed V and J ends, which lost 6 bases and 0 bases, there was a span of 9 bases. The DNA for the CDR3 is TGCGCCAGCATGCAAGGGGTGAACACTGAAGCTTTCTTT. This gives the protein CASMQGVNTEAFF.

Regarding this clone: Other nucleotide sequences from this sample produce the same CDR3. The rearrangement joins TRBV18 to TRBJ1-5; D is ambiguous. In germline, CDR1 is KGHSH, CDR2 LQKENI. V was pared by 3 bases and J by 4 bases, with 4 bases between. The CDR3 has 12 residues. The DNA of the CDR3 is TGTGCCAGCTCACCGGATAATCAGCCCCAGCATTTT. Protein: CASSPDNQPQHF.

V gene TRBV18 combines with J gene TRBJ2-4; D ambiguous. This CDR3 spans 11 amino acids. Between the trimmed V and J ends, which lost 3 bases and 5 bases, there was a span of 2 bases. The germline V gene has CDR1 KGHSH and CDR2 LQKENI. This chain's CDR3 is CASSPENIQYF. CDR3 DNA: TGTGCCAGCTCACCGGAAAACATTCAGTACTTC.

The J gene is TRBJ2-5, the V gene TRBV14; TRBD2 matches at 8 bases. CDR1 and CDR2 from the germline V gene are SGHDN and FVKESK. This CDR3 is 14 amino acids long. Germline trimming cut 2 bases from V and 4 bases from J; bases unmatched to any gene: 3. The CDR3 reads CASSQTLAGETQYF. In DNA form, the CDR3 reads TGTGCCAGCAGCCAAACCCTAGCGGGAGAGACCCAGTACTTC.

The gene calls are TRBV19 and TRBJ2-7; D gene uncertain. From germline, CDR1 is LNHDA and CDR2 SQIVND (reference sequence). The CDR3 runs 14 residues. V was clipped by 8 bases and J by 0 bases, with 14 bases between them. As DNA, the CDR3 is TGTGCCAGTCAGAGTTCGCGGTCCTCCTACGAGCAGTACTTC. Translating gives CASQSSRSSYEQYF.

The V gene is TRBV2, the J gene TRBJ2-5, with unresolved D. Trimming removed 8 bases from V and 2 bases from J, with 15 bases in between. The CDR3 runs to 14 residues. CDR1 is SNHLY and CDR2 is FYNNEI in the germline V gene. The CDR3 reads CASSLMVEQETQYF. In nucleotides, the CDR3 is TGTGCCAGCTCCCTAATGGTGGAGCAAGAGACCCAGTACTTC.

This chain connects TRBV5-1 to TRBJ2-5; weak D call: TRBD2 (6 bases). The assigned J gene may be wrong: the sequence end matches TRBJ2-7 better. CDR1 is SGHRS and CDR2 is YFSETQ in the germline V gene. This CDR3 has 14 amino acids. CDR3 in DNA: TGCGCCAGCAGCTTGCGGGGGAGCACCTACGAGCAGTACTTC. Its protein is CASSLRGSTYEQYF.

V and J are TRBV19 and TRBJ2-2, with TRBD2 as a possible D gene (5 bases). There are 15 residues in the CDR3. Per germline, CDR1 LNHDA and CDR2 SQIVND (reference sequence). V lost 6 bases and J lost 6, with 17 bases in between. For the CDR3, the DNA is TGTGCCAGTAGGCAGCGGTCGTACCTCCCCGGGGAGCTGTTTTTT. This codes for CASRQRSYLPGELFF. The entire variable domain, with the rest obtained from reference TRBV19 and TRBJ2-2, is as follows: DGGITQSPKYLFRKEGQNVTLSCEQNLNHDAMYWYRQDPGQGLRLIYYSQIVNDFQKGDIAEGYSVSREKKESFPLTVTSAQKNPTAFYLCASRQRSYLPGELFFGEGSRLTVL.

The chain couples TRBV7-2 to TRBJ2-1, with 12 bases that match TRBD2. The CDR3 is 17 residues long. V was clipped by 1 base and J by 4 bases; unmatched bases: 5. Germline CDR1 and CDR2: SGHTA and FQGNSA. CDR3 residues: CASSLGGLAGVYNEQFF. The CDR3 DNA reads as TGTGCCAGCAGCTTAGGGGGACTAGCGGGTGTTTACAATGAGCAGTTCTTC.

This clone occurred a few times. V gene TRBV4-1 combines with J gene TRBJ1-4; D not certain. Germline V gene data show CDR1 as MGHRA and CDR2 as YSYEKL. V lost 1 base and J 0 bases, leaving 12 bases between the germline ends. The CDR3 length is 17 residues. CDR3 in amino acids: CASSQVPRPTTNEKLFF. CDR3 nucleotides: TGCGCCAGCAGCCAAGTCCCAAGGCCTACAACTAATGAAAAACTGTTTTTT.

The chain uses TRBV28 and TRBJ2-2; D is uncertain. Germline lookup yields CDR1 MDHEN and CDR2 SYDVKM. Trimming took off 3 bases at V and 0 bases at J, with 14 bases between the two ends. The CDR3 contains 17 residues. The CDR3 DNA reads as TGTGCCAGCAGTTTCCCCGGACGGATGGCGAACACCGGGGAGCTGTTTTTT. It specifies CASSFPGRMANTGELFF.